This T cell receptor (beta chain) stems from a study of PD-L1 blockade in urothelial cancer. In the case of this clone: What it recognizes is unknown.

The germline V gene has CDR1 SGHDT and CDR2 YYEEEE. This CDR3 comprises 16 residues. Trimming took 3 bases from V and 9 from J; bases not matched to a gene: 14. Specified time point: pretreatment peripheral blood. Findings of the study overall: Below-median pretreatment blood TCR clonality was associated with improved progression-free and overall survival.

Synthetic TCR analog templates were added to each PCR reaction. Assay: immunoSEQ multiplex PCR; the TCRdb copy retains only in-frame clones and omits some. There are 45,000 to 55,000 clones in the sample; about 80% occur only once, and 1% to 1.5% lies in the top ten. The chain is built from TRBV5-6 and TRBJ1-5; 8 nucleotides agree with TRBD1. The source of this sequence is a man in his forties or fifties with urothelial cancer. Sample: PBMCs, taken around atezolizumab (anti-PD-L1) treatment. The CDR3 DNA reads TGTGCCAGCAGCTCGTCCGGAGGACAGGGTCTCCGGCCCCAGCATTTT. It codes for CASSSSGGQGLRPQHF.